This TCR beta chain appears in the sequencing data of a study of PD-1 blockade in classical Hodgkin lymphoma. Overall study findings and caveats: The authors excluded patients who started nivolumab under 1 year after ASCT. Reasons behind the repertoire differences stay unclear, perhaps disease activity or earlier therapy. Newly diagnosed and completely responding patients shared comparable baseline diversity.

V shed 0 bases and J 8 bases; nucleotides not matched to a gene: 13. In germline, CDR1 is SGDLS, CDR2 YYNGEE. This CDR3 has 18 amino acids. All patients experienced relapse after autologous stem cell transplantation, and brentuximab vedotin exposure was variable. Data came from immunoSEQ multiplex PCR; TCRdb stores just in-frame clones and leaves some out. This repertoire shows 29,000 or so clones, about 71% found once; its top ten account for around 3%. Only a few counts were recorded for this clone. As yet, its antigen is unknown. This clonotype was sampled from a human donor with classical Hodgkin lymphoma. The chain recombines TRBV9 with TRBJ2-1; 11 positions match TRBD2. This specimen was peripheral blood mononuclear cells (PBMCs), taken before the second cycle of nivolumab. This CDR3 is CASSVEGHTSGGGDEQFF. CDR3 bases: TGTGCCAGCAGCGTAGAAGGTCATACTAGCGGGGGTGGAGATGAGCAGTTCTTC.